This T cell receptor (beta chain) was recorded in a study of T cell repertoires in cytomegalovirus infection. Study-level information: Carrying CMV and the relevant HLA type showed in public TCR beta signatures.

TCRdb independently ran MiXCR on the reads; one entry per CDR3 protein. The data show 300,000 or so distinct CDR3 sequences, with 8% to 10% seen just once and around 2.4% held by the top ten. General study points: Cumulated frequencies of public TCR beta families served to identify carriers of CMV plus the relevant HLA. The ex vivo response was dominated by HLA-C-restricted CMV-specific TCR beta clonotypes.

The CDR3 covers 16 residues. CDR1 and CDR2 (germline): MNHEY, SVGAGI. V lost 4 bases to trimming and J lost 1 base, with 13 bases between them. At least ten counts were recorded for this clonotype. What it recognizes is unknown. The TCR comes from a human donor in good health (CMV status not recorded). Some clones in this sample may be carry-over from other donors' samples. The chain uses TRBV6-5 and TRBJ2-2, with D possibly matching TRBD2 (5 bases). The sequencing sample was made of PBMCs. This CDR3 is CASSSLTNQNTGELFF. The DNA for the CDR3 is TGTGCCAGCAGTTCATTGACTAACCAGAACACCGGGGAGCTGTTTTTT.